The present T cell receptor (beta chain) was sequenced within a study of prognosis after radiotherapy for stage I lung cancer. Overall study findings and caveats: Any tumor specificity that the expanded TCR clones may have had was not determined.

Points on this clonotype: As yet, its antigen is unknown. A clone one base away is much larger, so this may be a read error.

Two-round multiplex PCR, the amplification method, yielded TCR beta CDR3 from genomic DNA. Primers targeting each individual TRBV and TRBJ gene were applied in first-round PCR. TCRdb redid the calling of the multiplex PCR reads with MiXCR, one entry per CDR3 protein. The sample lists 10,000 to 15,000 distinct CDR3 sequences, about 40% occurring once. For each of two time points, an approximately 5.6-milliliter draw of peripheral blood was taken. This clonotype was obtained from a donor of 50 years or more with non-small cell lung cancer. This sample comprised PBMCs, obtained before or after stereotactic body radiation therapy (not recorded which).

CDR3 nucleotides: TGTGCCAGCAGCCAAGGAGGACAGAACTATTGCTACACCTTC. It codes for CASSQGGQNYCYTF. The chain links TRBV14 to TRBJ1-2; tentatively, D is TRBD1 (6 bases). CDR3 length: 14 amino acids. Germline V gene data show CDR1 as SGHDN and CDR2 as FVKESK.